Listed here are 28 T cell receptor beta chains from one sample, sequenced in a study of T-cell reconstitution after alpha-beta-depleted transplantation in children. Unique molecular identifiers were incorporated into the prepared TCRbeta library. TCRdb ran MiXCR on the PCR reads and lists one entry per CDR3 protein. The sample has some 500,000 distinct CDR3 sequences, about 30% seen once. Here the sequenced sample was PBMCs from the stem cell graft donor, taken from the stem cell graft. These receptor sequences come from a human donor who donated a stem cell graft to a child with aplastic anemia.

The V and J genes are TRBV14 and TRBJ1-2; TRBD1 matches 7 bases. Trimming cost V 2 bases and J 1 base; bases outside gene matches: 4. The germline CDR1 and CDR2 sequences are SGHDN and FVKESK. This CDR3 is 15 amino acids long. The CDR3 spells CASSQMTGINYGYTF. CDR3 bases: TGTGCCAGCAGCCAAATGACAGGGATTAACTATGGCTACACCTTC.

The V call is TRBV5-1, the J call TRBJ1-4; 8 nucleotides match TRBD1. The CDR3 has 21 amino acids. Germline V gives CDR1 SGHRS, CDR2 YFSETQ. Unmatched junction bases numbered 17, after V lost 0 bases and J lost 1 base. CDR3 in DNA: TGCGCCAGCAGCTTGGGGACAGGGCGCGGTCTTTGGTCCAGAACTAATGAAAAACTGTTTTTT. This translates into CASSLGTGRGLWSRTNEKLFF.

The chain has TRBV3-1 and TRBJ1-1; D is perhaps TRBD1 (5 bases). Between the trimmed V and J ends, which lost 1 base and 4 bases, there was a span of 13 bases. CDR3 size: 15 residues. Germline CDR1 LGHDT, CDR2 YNNKEL (reference sequence). The CDR3 sequence: CASSQGQGVGTEAFF. The CDR3 region has the DNA TGTGCCAGCAGCCAAGGTCAAGGGGTGGGCACTGAAGCTTTCTTT.

This clonotype was seen a handful of times. The chain uses TRBV7-6 and TRBJ2-6, with 10 bases that match TRBD2. V lost 2 bases, J lost 0 bases, and 4 bases stayed unmatched. This CDR3 has 18 amino acids. Germline V gene data show CDR1 as SGHVS and CDR2 as FNYEAQ. As DNA, the CDR3 is TGTGCCAGCAGCTTAACCCCTAGCGGGGGCTCTGGGGCCAACGTCCTGACTTTC. Translating gives CASSLTPSGGSGANVLTF.

V and J are TRBV6-2 or TRBV6-3 and TRBJ2-7; 11 bases agree with TRBD2. CDR1 is MNHEY, CDR2 SVGEGT, per germline. The CDR3 has 14 residues. As DNA, the CDR3 is TGTGCAACCACGCGACTAGCGGGGCCCTGGGAGCAGTACGTC. Its translation: CATTRLAGPWEQYV.

This clonotype was seen many times. The junction shows a germline mismatch at one end, possibly a read error. V gene TRBV5-1 combines with J gene TRBJ1-2, with 10 bases that match TRBD1. Germline V lookup: CDR1 SGHRS, CDR2 YFSETQ. CDR3 length: 13 residues. In nucleotides, the CDR3 is TGTGCCAGCAGTTCAGGACAGGGGGACGGCTACACCTTC. As protein: CASSSGQGDGYTF.

V usage is TRBV7-2 and J usage is TRBJ2-2; D is unclear. This CDR3 region has 15 residues. Germline CDR1 SGHTA, CDR2 FQGNSA. Trimming took off 5 bases at V and 3 bases at J, with 13 bases between the two ends. The chain's CDR3 is CASSAWAVYTGELFF. DNA for the CDR3: TGTGCCAGCAGCGCCTGGGCCGTATACACCGGGGAGCTGTTTTTT.

This clonotype was picked up a small number of times. The rearrangement joins TRBV5-1 to TRBJ2-7; D is perhaps TRBD1 (5 bases). Trimming took off 0 bases at V and 2 bases at J, with 12 bases between the two ends. The CDR3 totals 15 residues. The V gene's germline CDR1 is SGHRS and CDR2 YFSETQ. CDR3 in amino acids: CASSLEGQGPYEQYV. The DNA for the CDR3 is TGCGCCAGCAGCTTGGAGGGGCAAGGGCCCTACGAGCAGTACGTC.

This clonotype was seen just once. Relative to the germline gene, one junction end is altered; a read error may explain this. The chain carries TRBV24-1 and TRBJ2-1; TRBD2 might be the D (9 bases). CDR3 length: 19 residues. CDR1 and CDR2 from the germline V gene are KGHDR and SFDVKD. The CDR3 here is CAASGAGGLLAGLNNEQFF. The CDR3 bases are TGTGCCGCCAGTGGGGCAGGGGGCCTCCTAGCGGGACTAAACAATGAGCAGTTCTTC.

This clonotype was observed a few times. The chain combines TRBV4-3 with TRBJ2-1; TRBD2 agrees at 11 bases. Trimming took 3 bases from V and 3 from J; bases not matched to a gene: 1. The germline V gene has CDR1 LGHNA and CDR2 YSLEER. This CDR3 has 15 residues. The CDR3 reads CASSQGLADYNEQFF. For the CDR3, the DNA is TGCGCCAGCAGCCAGGGACTAGCGGACTACAATGAGCAGTTCTTC.

V usage is TRBV5-1 and J usage is TRBJ2-5; D is perhaps TRBD1 (5 bases). The CDR3 is made up of 15 amino acids. The V gene's germline CDR1 is SGHRS and CDR2 YFSETQ. The V and J ends lost 0 bases and 4 bases respectively, with 13 bases between them. This CDR3 is CASSLGTFGPETQYF. The DNA for the CDR3 is TGCGCCAGCAGCTTGGGGACATTTGGCCCAGAGACCCAGTACTTC.

V gene TRBV20-1 combines with J gene TRBJ1-1; possible D gene TRBD1, 5 bases. Germline V gene sequence: CDR1 DFQATT, CDR2 SNEGSKA (reference sequence). With 7 bases removed from V and 0 bases from J, the gap between germline ends came to 12 bases. This CDR3 contains 13 residues. The CDR3 DNA follows: TGCAGTGGAGTCCCGACAGTGAACACTGAAGCTTTCTTT. Residues: CSGVPTVNTEAFF.

The CDR3 reads CASSLGQGPGYTF. CDR3 bases: TGTGCCAGCAGCCTGGGACAGGGGCCAGGCTACACCTTC. This sequence joins TRBV12-3 or TRBV12-4 and TRBJ1-2; 10 bases are a match to TRBD1. The CDR3 length is 13 residues. The V segment lost 6 bases and the J segment 8 bases; nucleotides outside the gene matches: 6.

This clonotype was seen only a few times. This sequence joins TRBV28 and TRBJ1-6, with unresolved D. Trimming removed 2 bases at V and 7 bases at J, with 15 bases between. The CDR3 contains 16 residues. Germline V gene lookup returns CDR1 MDHEN and CDR2 SYDVKM. CDR3 region: CASSLISGLVNSPLHF. In DNA form, the CDR3 reads TGTGCCAGCAGTTTAATCTCGGGATTAGTGAATTCACCCCTCCACTTT.

The gene calls are TRBV29-1 and TRBJ2-1; no firm D call. Germline V gene lookup returns CDR1 SQVTM and CDR2 ANQGSEA. The germline V and J ends were trimmed by 3 bases and 0 bases, with 9 bases remaining between them. The CDR3 sequence is 14 residues long. The CDR3 protein is CSVDKQISYNEQFF. CDR3 nucleotides: TGCAGCGTTGATAAACAGATCTCCTACAATGAGCAGTTCTTC.

V gene TRBV7-2 combines with J gene TRBJ1-6, with D uncertain. CDR1 SGHTA and CDR2 FQGNSA come from the germline V gene. Trimming shortened V by 5 bases and J by 6 bases, and 17 bases separated the two germline ends. The CDR3 length is 16 residues. CDR3 loop: CASSLGPLGSNSPLHF. DNA of the CDR3: TGTGCCAGCAGCCTAGGGCCCTTAGGGTCTAATTCACCCCTCCACTTT.

A few counts support this clonotype. The chain links TRBV11-3 to TRBJ1-1; a possible D gene is TRBD1 (6 bases). Trimming removed 5 bases at V and 0 bases at J, with 13 bases between. The germline gives CDR1 SGHNT, CDR2 YENEEA. CDR3 length: 15 residues. The CDR3 nucleotides read TGTGCCAGCAGCAGGGGGGAGGGGATGAACACTGAAGCTTTCTTT. This codes for CASSRGEGMNTEAFF.

This clonotype came up a few times. The chain combines TRBV11-3 with TRBJ2-5; 10 bases map to TRBD1. Germline lookup yields CDR1 SGHNT and CDR2 YENEEA. J lost 5 bases, V lost 5 bases, and 8 bases had no gene match. The CDR3 extends over 15 amino acids. The CDR3 region has the DNA TGTGCCAGCAGCCCTAGAGACAGGGGGCTGGAGACCCAGTACTTC. This encodes CASSPRDRGLETQYF.

This clonotype was observed a few times. The chain joins TRBV15 to TRBJ1-2; 7 nucleotides match TRBD1. Per germline, CDR1 LNHNV and CDR2 YYDKDF (reference sequence). The CDR3 totals 19 residues. Unmatched junction bases numbered 15, after V lost 0 bases and J lost 2 bases. The CDR3 reads CATSRDSPRGGSPNYGYTF. The CDR3 DNA sequence: TGTGCCACCAGCAGAGATAGCCCCAGGGGGGGGTCCCCAAACTATGGCTACACCTTC.

The chain employs TRBV20-1 and TRBJ1-5; D gene unclear. This CDR3 region has 15 residues. Trimming left V 6 bases short and J 4 bases short, with 19 bases between. From germline, CDR1 is DFQATT and CDR2 SNEGSKA (reference sequence). CDR3 coding DNA: TGCAGTGCCGCGGCTGGGCAGACTGGGAATCAGCCCCAGCATTTT. It yields the protein CSAAAGQTGNQPQHF.

This clonotype has only a few counts. The chain links TRBV20-1 to TRBJ2-4; D might be TRBD1 (6 bases). This CDR3 contains 15 residues. V was cut by 4 bases and J by 4 bases, with 17 bases left in between. Germline V gene data show CDR1 as DFQATT and CDR2 as SNEGSKA (reference sequence). DNA for the CDR3: TGCAGTGCTACCGGTTACAGGGACACGAAAAACATTCAGTACTTC. Encoded protein: CSATGYRDTKNIQYF.

The chain is built from TRBV3-1 and TRBJ1-4; possibly TRBD1 for D (6 bases). Germline-derived CDR1 and CDR2 are LGHDT and YNNKEL (reference sequence). The CDR3 is 16 amino acids. V dropped 1 base and J dropped 0 bases, with 9 bases sitting between them. CDR3 sequence reads: CASSQGTVATNEKLFF. In nucleotides, the CDR3 is TGTGCCAGCAGCCAAGGGACAGTTGCAACTAATGAAAAACTGTTTTTT.

The chain is built from TRBV29-1 and TRBJ2-1; D is perhaps TRBD2 (5 bases). Germline CDR1 SQVTM, CDR2 ANQGSEA. V dropped 4 bases and J dropped 6 bases, with 19 bases sitting between them. The CDR3 is 15 amino acids. The CDR3 is CSVARDLGRLNEQFF. DNA of the CDR3: TGCAGCGTTGCGAGGGATCTTGGAAGACTCAATGAGCAGTTCTTC.

This clonotype occurred a few times. The chain recombines TRBV27 with TRBJ2-4; D call uncertain. Germline V lookup: CDR1 MNHEY, CDR2 SMNVEV (reference sequence). Trimming took 3 bases from V and 9 from J, leaving 9 bases between them. The CDR3 has 12 amino acids. CDR3 sequence reads: CASSFPRGIQYF. DNA of the CDR3: TGTGCCAGCAGTTTCCCTCGTGGCATTCAGTACTTC.

This chain connects TRBV30 to TRBJ1-6; the match to TRBD1 covers 7 bases. CDR3 length equals 15 residues. V shed 1 base, J shed 4 bases, and the junction held 4 bases outside the gene matches. The germline gives CDR1 GTSNPN, CDR2 SVGIG (reference sequence). CDR3 residues: CAWSEPGGYNSPLHF. The CDR3 DNA reads as TGTGCCTGGAGTGAACCAGGGGGTTATAATTCACCCCTCCACTTT.

This clonotype was observed a handful of times. The chain is built from TRBV7-2 and TRBJ1-3, with D uncertain. Trimming removed 5 bases at V and 0 bases at J, with 8 bases between. Germline lookup yields CDR1 SGHTA and CDR2 FQGNSA. There are 14 residues in the CDR3. The CDR3 nucleotides read TGTGCCAGCAGCCTTGACGGCTCTGGAAACACCATATATTTT. Translation: CASSLDGSGNTIYF.

This clonotype has a handful of counts. The chain recombines TRBV6-2 or TRBV6-3 with TRBJ2-1, with a tentative D call TRBD2 (6 bases). Looked up from germline, CDR1 is MNHEY and CDR2 is SVGEGT. V lost 7 bases and J 5 bases, leaving 12 bases between the germline ends. This CDR3 has 13 residues. Here the CDR3 reads CASKGLANNEQFF. The CDR3 nucleotides read TGTGCCAGCAAGGGACTGGCTAACAATGAGCAGTTCTTC.

This clonotype was recorded a few times. The V and J genes are TRBV6-2 or TRBV6-3 and TRBJ2-7; the match to TRBD2 covers 11 bases. Germline CDR1 and CDR2: MNHEY and SVGEGT. CDR3 length: 13 residues. The J segment lost 3 bases and the V segment lost 10 bases, leaving 5 bases of the junction unmatched. The CDR3 bases are TGTGCCACCGGGACTAGCGGACTCTACGAGCAGTACGTC. Translating it yields CATGTSGLYEQYV.